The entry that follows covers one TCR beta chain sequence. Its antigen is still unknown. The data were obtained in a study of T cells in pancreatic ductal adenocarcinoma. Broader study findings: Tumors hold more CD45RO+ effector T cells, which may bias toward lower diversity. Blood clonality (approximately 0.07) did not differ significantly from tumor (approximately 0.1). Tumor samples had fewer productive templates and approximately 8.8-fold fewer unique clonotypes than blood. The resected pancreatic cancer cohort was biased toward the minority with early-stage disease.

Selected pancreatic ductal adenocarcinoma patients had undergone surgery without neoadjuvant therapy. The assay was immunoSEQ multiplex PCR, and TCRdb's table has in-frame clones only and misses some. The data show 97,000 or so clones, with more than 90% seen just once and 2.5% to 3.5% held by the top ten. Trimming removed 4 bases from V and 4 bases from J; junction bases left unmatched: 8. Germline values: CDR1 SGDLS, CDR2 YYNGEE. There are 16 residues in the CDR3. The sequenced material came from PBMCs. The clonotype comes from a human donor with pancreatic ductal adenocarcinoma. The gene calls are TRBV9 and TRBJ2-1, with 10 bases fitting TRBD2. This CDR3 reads CASSTRLAGRYNEQFF. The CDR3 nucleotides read TGTGCCAGCAGCACGAGACTAGCGGGTCGATACAATGAGCAGTTCTTC. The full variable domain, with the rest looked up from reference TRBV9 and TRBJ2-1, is DSGVTQTPKHLITATGQRVTLRCSPRSGDLSVYWYQQSLDQGLQFLIQYYNGEERAKGNILERFSAQQFPDLHSELNLSSLELGDSALYFCASSTRLAGRYNEQFFGPGTRLTVL.